A single sample is the source of the 8 T cell receptor beta chains below, sequenced in a study of CD8+ T cells in alopecia areata. Isolated RNA was reverse transcribed into cDNA used as the sequencing template. The method was immunoSEQ multiplex PCR; TCRdb's version includes in-frame clones alone and lacks a portion of them. Among 150,000 or so clones listed, around 60% were seen once. The sample here was CD4+ T cells sorted from blood, taken at week 0. These receptors were collected from a human donor with alopecia areata.

The rearrangement uses TRBV5-1 and TRBJ1-1; TRBD1 matches 9 bases. This CDR3 region has 15 residues. Germline CDR1 SGHRS, CDR2 YFSETQ. Trimming took 4 bases from V and 0 from J; bases not matched to a gene: 4. CDR3 region: CASSPGQGLNTEAFF. In DNA, the CDR3 is TGCGCCAGCAGCCCGGGACAGGGACTGAACACTGAAGCTTTCTTT.

This chain joins TRBV29-1 and TRBJ1-6, with 8 bases fitting TRBD1. CDR1 is SQVTM and CDR2 is ANQGSEA in the germline V gene. Trimming at V came to 4 bases and at J to 7 bases, leaving 3 bases not matched to a gene. This CDR3 has 13 amino acids. CDR3 amino acids: CSVGDRTNSPLHF. The DNA for the CDR3 is TGCAGCGTTGGGGACAGGACGAATTCACCCCTCCACTTT.

This clone was seen more than once but under ten times. V usage is TRBV5-6 and J usage is TRBJ2-6, with TRBD1 identical over 8 bases. J lost 1 base, V lost 2 bases, and 5 bases had no gene match. Germline CDR1 SGHDT, CDR2 YYEEEE. The CDR3 is made up of 17 amino acids. The CDR3 protein is CASSFGTGGSGANVLTF. For the CDR3, the DNA is TGTGCCAGCAGCTTCGGGACAGGAGGATCTGGGGCCAACGTCCTGACTTTC.

The chain uses TRBV20-1 and TRBJ1-2; D gene uncertain. Germline V lookup: CDR1 DFQATT, CDR2 SNEGSKA (reference sequence). V was cut by 2 bases and J by 8 bases, with 9 bases left in between. The CDR3 runs 11 residues. CDR3 coding DNA: TGCAGTGCTAGATTTGGGAGCGGCTACACCTTC. It translates to CSARFGSGYTF.

The chain couples TRBV4-1 to TRBJ2-4; 9 bases fit TRBD2. The junction had 12 bases not matched to a gene; V was cut back by 4 bases and J by 5 bases. CDR1 is MGHRA, CDR2 YSYEKL, per germline. This CDR3 spans 17 amino acids. The CDR3 coding sequence is TGCGCCAGCAGCCCGGGGTTATCTTTAGCGGGGGAAAACATTCAGTACTTC. Translated, it gives CASSPGLSLAGENIQYF.

Turning to this clone: Additional DNA sequences in this sample encode the identical CDR3. The CDR3 DNA reads TGCAGCGTTAGGACAGGGTCGAACACTGAAGCTTTCTTT. It specifies CSVRTGSNTEAFF. The chain couples TRBV29-1 to TRBJ1-1, with 8 positions matching TRBD1. Germline trimming cut 5 bases from V and 1 base from J; bases unmatched to any gene: 3. Germline V lookup: CDR1 SQVTM, CDR2 ANQGSEA. There are 13 residues in the CDR3. The variable domain in full, with the rest retrieved from reference TRBV29-1 and TRBJ1-1, is SAVISQKPSRDICQRGTSLTIQCQVDSQVTMMFWYRQQPGQSLTLIATANQGSEATYESGFVIDKFPISRPNLTFSTLTVSNMSPEDSSIYLCSVRTGSNTEAFFGQGTRLTVV.

V usage is TRBV5-4 and J usage is TRBJ1-2; 7 bases align to TRBD1. Per the germline V gene, CDR1 is SGHNT and CDR2 is YYREEE (reference sequence). The CDR3 runs to 13 residues. With 6 bases clipped from V and 4 bases from J, the junction kept 6 bases outside the gene matches. The CDR3: CASTITGVYGYTF. The CDR3 DNA is TGTGCCAGCACAATCACAGGGGTCTATGGCTACACCTTC.

The chain uses TRBV4-3 and TRBJ2-3; D might be TRBD2 (6 bases). The length of the CDR3 is 16 residues. V was pared by 0 bases and J by 4 bases, with 14 bases between. Germline CDR1 is LGHNA and CDR2 is YSLEER. The CDR3 DNA reads TGCGCCAGCAGCCAAGACCCCGGGGGAAGCGCAGATACGCAGTATTTT. It translates to CASSQDPGGSADTQYF.